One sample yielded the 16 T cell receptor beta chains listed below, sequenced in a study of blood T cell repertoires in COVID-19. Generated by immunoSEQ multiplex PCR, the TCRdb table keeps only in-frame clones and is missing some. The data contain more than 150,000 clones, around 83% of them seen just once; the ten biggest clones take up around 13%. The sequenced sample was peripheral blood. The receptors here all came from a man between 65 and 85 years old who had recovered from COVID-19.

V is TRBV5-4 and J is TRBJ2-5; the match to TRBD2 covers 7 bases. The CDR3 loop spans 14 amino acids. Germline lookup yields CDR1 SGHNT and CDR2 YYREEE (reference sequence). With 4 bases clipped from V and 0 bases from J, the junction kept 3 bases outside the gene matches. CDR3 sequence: CASSIAGNQETQYF. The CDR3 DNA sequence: TGTGCCAGCAGCATAGCGGGCAACCAAGAGACCCAGTACTTC.

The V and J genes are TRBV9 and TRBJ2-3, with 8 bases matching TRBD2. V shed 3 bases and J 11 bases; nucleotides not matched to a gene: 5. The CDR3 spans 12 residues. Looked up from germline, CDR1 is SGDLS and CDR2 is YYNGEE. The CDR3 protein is CASSAMAGGQYF. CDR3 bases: TGTGCCAGCAGCGCCATGGCGGGAGGGCAGTATTTT.

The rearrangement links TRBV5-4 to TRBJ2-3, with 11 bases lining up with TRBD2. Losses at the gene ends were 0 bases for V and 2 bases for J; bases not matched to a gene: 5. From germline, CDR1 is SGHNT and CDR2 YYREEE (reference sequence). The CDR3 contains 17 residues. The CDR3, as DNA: TGTGCCAGCAGCTTGGCCAAGGGACTAGCGGACACAGATACGCAGTATTTT. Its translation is CASSLAKGLADTDTQYF. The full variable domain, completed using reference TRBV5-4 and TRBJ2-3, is ETGVTQSPTHLIKTRGQQVTLRCSSQSGHNTVSWYQQALGQGPQFIFQYYREEENGRGNFPPRFSGLQFPNYSSELNVNALELDDSALYLCASSLAKGLADTDTQYFGPGTRLTVL.

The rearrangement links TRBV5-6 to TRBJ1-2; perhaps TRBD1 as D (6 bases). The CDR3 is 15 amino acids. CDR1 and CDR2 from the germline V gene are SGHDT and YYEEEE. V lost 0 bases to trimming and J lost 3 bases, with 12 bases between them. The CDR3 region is CASSLEWTVDYGYTF. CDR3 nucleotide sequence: TGTGCCAGCAGCTTGGAATGGACAGTGGACTATGGCTACACCTTC.

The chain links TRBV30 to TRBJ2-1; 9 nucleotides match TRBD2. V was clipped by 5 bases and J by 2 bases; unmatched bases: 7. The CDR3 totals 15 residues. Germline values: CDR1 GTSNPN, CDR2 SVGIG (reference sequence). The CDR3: CAWGSGRVTYNEQFF. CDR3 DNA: TGTGCCTGGGGTAGCGGGAGAGTCACCTACAATGAGCAGTTCTTC.

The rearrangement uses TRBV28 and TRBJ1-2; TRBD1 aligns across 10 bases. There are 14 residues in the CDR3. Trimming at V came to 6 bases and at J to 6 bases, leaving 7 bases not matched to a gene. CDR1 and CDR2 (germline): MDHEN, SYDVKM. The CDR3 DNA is TGTGCCAGCAGGAAGACAGGGGGCCTTGATGGCTACACCTTC. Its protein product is CASRKTGGLDGYTF.

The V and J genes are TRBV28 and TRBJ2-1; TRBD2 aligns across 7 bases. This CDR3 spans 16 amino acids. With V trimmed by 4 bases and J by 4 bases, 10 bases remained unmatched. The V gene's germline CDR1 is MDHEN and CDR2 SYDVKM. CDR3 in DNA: TGTGCCAGCAGTTCGCTAGGGGCGGGAGATTACAATGAGCAGTTCTTC. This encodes CASSSLGAGDYNEQFF.

CDR3 residues: CASSPGTGAETQYF. As DNA, the CDR3 is TGTGCCAGCTCACCAGGGACAGGGGCGGAGACCCAGTACTTC. V gene TRBV18 combines with J gene TRBJ2-5; TRBD1 matches 10 bases. CDR3 size: 14 residues. J lost 5 bases, V lost 2 bases, and 2 bases had no gene match. In germline, CDR1 is KGHSH, CDR2 LQKENI.

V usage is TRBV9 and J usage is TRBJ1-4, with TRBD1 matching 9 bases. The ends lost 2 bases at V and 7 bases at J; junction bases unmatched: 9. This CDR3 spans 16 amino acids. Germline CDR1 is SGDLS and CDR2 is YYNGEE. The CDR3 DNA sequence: TGTGCCAGCAGCGTTCTTGCCGGGACAGGGTCTGAAAAACTGTTTTTT. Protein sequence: CASSVLAGTGSEKLFF.

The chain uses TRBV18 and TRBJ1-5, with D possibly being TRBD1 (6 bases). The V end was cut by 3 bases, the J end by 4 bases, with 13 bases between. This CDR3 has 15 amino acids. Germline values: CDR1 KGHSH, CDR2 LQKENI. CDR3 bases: TGTGCCAGCTCACCCACACAGGGAGGGAATCAGCCCCAGCATTTT. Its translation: CASSPTQGGNQPQHF.

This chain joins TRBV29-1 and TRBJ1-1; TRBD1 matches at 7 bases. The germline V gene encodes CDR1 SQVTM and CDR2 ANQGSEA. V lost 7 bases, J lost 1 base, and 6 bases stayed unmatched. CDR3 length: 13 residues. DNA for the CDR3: TGCAGCGCTGTGGGACAGCCGAACACTGAAGCTTTCTTT. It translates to CSAVGQPNTEAFF.

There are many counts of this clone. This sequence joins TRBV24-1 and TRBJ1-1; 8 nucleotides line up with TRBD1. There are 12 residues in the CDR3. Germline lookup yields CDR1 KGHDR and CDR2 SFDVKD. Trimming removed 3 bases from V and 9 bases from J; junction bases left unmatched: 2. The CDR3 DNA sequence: TGTGCCACCAGTGATCCAGGGGGCAAAGCTTTCTTT. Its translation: CATSDPGGKAFF.

CDR3 sequence: CASSSDSYSGNTIYF. Here the CDR3 DNA reads TGTGCCAGCAGCTCGGACAGTTACTCTGGAAACACCATATATTTT. The rearrangement joins TRBV5-6 to TRBJ1-3; TRBD1 might be the D (6 bases). CDR3 length: 15 residues. Germline V gene lookup returns CDR1 SGHDT and CDR2 YYEEEE. The V end was cut by 3 bases, the J end by 0 bases, with 10 bases between.

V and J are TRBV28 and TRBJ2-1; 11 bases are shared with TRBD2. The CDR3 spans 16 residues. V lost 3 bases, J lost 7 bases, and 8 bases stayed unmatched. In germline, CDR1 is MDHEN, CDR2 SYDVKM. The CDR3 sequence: CASSFSGLAEANEQFF. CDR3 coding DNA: TGTGCCAGCAGTTTCTCGGGACTAGCGGAGGCGAATGAGCAGTTCTTC.

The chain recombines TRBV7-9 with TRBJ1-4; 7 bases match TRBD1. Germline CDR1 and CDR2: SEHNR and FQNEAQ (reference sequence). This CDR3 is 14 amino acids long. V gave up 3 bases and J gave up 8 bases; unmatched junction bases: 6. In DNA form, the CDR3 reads TGTGCCAGCAGCTTGAAGGGGGCTGGGGAAAAACTGTTTTTT. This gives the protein CASSLKGAGEKLFF. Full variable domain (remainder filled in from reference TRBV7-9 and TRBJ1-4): DTGVSQNPRHKITKRGQNVTFRCDPISEHNRLYWYRQTLGQGPEFLTYFQNEAQLEKSRLLSDRFSAERPKGSFSTLEIQRTEQGDSAMYLCASSLKGAGEKLFFGSGTQLSVL.

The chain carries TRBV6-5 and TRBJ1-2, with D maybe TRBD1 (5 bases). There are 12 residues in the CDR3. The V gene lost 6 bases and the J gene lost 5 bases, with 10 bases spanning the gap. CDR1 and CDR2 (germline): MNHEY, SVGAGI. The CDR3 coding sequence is TGTGCCAGCAGCGCGGACATGTATGGCTACACCTTC. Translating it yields CASSADMYGYTF.